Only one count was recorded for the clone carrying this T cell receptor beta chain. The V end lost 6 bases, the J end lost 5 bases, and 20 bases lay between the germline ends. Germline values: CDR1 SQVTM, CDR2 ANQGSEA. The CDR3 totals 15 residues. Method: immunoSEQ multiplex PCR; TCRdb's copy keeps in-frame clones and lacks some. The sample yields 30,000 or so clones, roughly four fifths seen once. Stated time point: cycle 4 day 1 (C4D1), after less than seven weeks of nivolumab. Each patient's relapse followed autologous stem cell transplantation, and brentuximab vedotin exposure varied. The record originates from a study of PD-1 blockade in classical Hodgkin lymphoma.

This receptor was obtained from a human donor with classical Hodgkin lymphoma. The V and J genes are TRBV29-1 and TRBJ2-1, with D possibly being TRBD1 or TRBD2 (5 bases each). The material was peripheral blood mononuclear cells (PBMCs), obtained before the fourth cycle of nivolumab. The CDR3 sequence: CSVPPGAGSNNEQFF. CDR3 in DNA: TGCAGCGTCCCCCCCGGGGCAGGATCGAACAATGAGCAGTTCTTC.